The 26 T cell receptor beta chains listed next were all sequenced from one sample in a study of patients and donors after allogeneic stem cell transplantation. Using its own MiXCR run on the RT-PCR reads, TCRdb lists one record per CDR3 protein. The table has about 230,000 distinct CDR3 sequences, around 14% seen once; the top ten hold approximately 10%. The sequencing sample was made of blood, either unsorted or a sorted T cell fraction (not recorded which). The receptors shown here come from a human donor who was either an allogeneic HSCT recipient or a stem cell or donor lymphocyte infusion donor (not recorded which). It is not recorded whose cells these are; they may come from a transplant donor.

This chain links TRBV29-1 with TRBJ1-4; D is possibly TRBD1 (6 bases). V lost 5 bases to trimming and J lost 3 bases, with 13 bases between them. In germline, CDR1 is SQVTM, CDR2 ANQGSEA. The CDR3 is made up of 14 amino acids. The CDR3 DNA reads as TGCAGCGTTTATACAGGGTTCGCTAATGAAAAACTGTTTTTT. Its protein is CSVYTGFANEKLFF. Combining the CDR3 with reference TRBV29-1 and TRBJ1-4 gives the whole variable domain SAVISQKPSRDICQRGTSLTIQCQVDSQVTMMFWYRQQPGQSLTLIATANQGSEATYESGFVIDKFPISRPNLTFSTLTVSNMSPEDSSIYLCSVYTGFANEKLFFGSGTQLSVL.

Points on this clonotype: Since a much larger clone is just one base distant, this may be a read error. This chain joins TRBV5-4 and TRBJ2-2; D might be TRBD1 (6 bases). Germline loops: CDR1 SGHNT, CDR2 YYREEE (reference sequence). The V and J ends lost 4 bases and 4 bases respectively, with 8 bases between them. This CDR3 has 13 amino acids. The CDR3 loop is CASSGQFTGELFF. Here the CDR3 DNA reads TGTGCCAGCAGCGGACAGTTCACCGGGGAGCTGTTTTTT.

This clonotype was counted many times. The gene calls are TRBV4-1 and TRBJ1-2; unclear D gene. V dropped 1 base and J dropped 2 bases, with 5 bases sitting between them. Germline CDR1 MGHRA, CDR2 YSYEKL. The CDR3 is made up of 13 amino acids. The CDR3 DNA reads TGCGCCAGCAGCCAAGGGCCCAACTATGGCTACACCTTC. It encodes CASSQGPNYGYTF.

In this sample, this clonotype turned up a few times. The V gene is TRBV5-6, the J gene TRBJ2-1; maybe TRBD2 (7 bases). The CDR3 totals 17 residues. CDR1 and CDR2 (germline): SGHDT, YYEEEE. Trimming pared 0 bases from V and 7 bases from J, leaving 20 bases between. In DNA form, the CDR3 reads TGTGCCAGCAGCTTGGCCTGGGGGGGGGGCCCCCAGAATGAGCAGTTCTTC. This sequence encodes CASSLAWGGGPQNEQFF.

CDR3 DNA: TGTGCCAGCAGGGACTGGCGGGAGAGCCGCCAGGCCAACGTCCTGACTTTC. Translated: CASRDWRESRQANVLTF. The chain links TRBV2 to TRBJ2-6; 7 nucleotides align to TRBD2. Germline CDR1 and CDR2: SNHLY and FYNNEI. Trimming removed 6 bases from V and 6 bases from J; junction bases left unmatched: 14. The CDR3 is 17 residues long.

Many counts were recorded for this clonotype. The chain uses TRBV5-1 and TRBJ1-2; 9 positions agree with TRBD1. Germline trimming cut 4 bases from V and 7 bases from J; bases unmatched to any gene: 11. This CDR3 region has 15 residues. Germline-derived CDR1 and CDR2 are SGHRS and YFSETQ. The CDR3 DNA is TGCGCCAGCAGCCCGGAGGGACAGGGAGGCTTTGGCTACACCTTC. This sequence encodes CASSPEGQGGFGYTF.

This clonotype was counted ten times or more. The chain links TRBV5-1 to TRBJ1-1; no reliable D call. The CDR3 sequence is 13 residues long. The V gene's germline CDR1 is SGHRS and CDR2 YFSETQ. Trimming cost V 1 base and J 4 bases, with 8 bases left between them. The CDR3 loop is CASSLIRGTEAFF. The CDR3 nucleotides are TGCGCCAGCAGCTTGATCCGGGGCACTGAAGCTTTCTTT.

The table lists this clonotype with many counts. This sequence joins TRBV10-3 and TRBJ2-1; 9 positions match TRBD1. The germline gives CDR1 ENHRY, CDR2 SYGVKD. V shed 0 bases, J shed 9 bases, and the junction held 9 bases outside the gene matches. The CDR3 length is 16 residues. The CDR3 DNA reads as TGTGCCATCAGTGAGTCCGGAGGACAGGGGAGGACTGAGCAGTTCTTC. Its translation is CAISESGGQGRTEQFF.

The V gene is TRBV30, the J gene TRBJ2-4; TRBD1 matches 9 bases. V shed 6 bases and J 1 base; nucleotides not matched to a gene: 7. The CDR3 has 15 amino acids. CDR1 and CDR2 (germline): GTSNPN, SVGIG (reference sequence). The CDR3 here is CACRDRVMAKNIQYF. As DNA, the CDR3 is TGTGCCTGCCGGGACAGGGTGATGGCCAAAAACATTCAGTACTTC.

This clonotype has only a few counts. The rearrangement links TRBV18 to TRBJ1-2; D remains ambiguous. The V end was cut by 3 bases, the J end by 4 bases, with 15 bases between. The CDR3 contains 15 residues. Germline-derived CDR1 and CDR2 are KGHSH and LQKENI. CDR3 in amino acids: CASSPPGSTFYGYTF. CDR3 bases: TGTGCCAGCTCACCTCCCGGGTCCACCTTCTATGGCTACACCTTC.

In its sample, this clonotype was seen a few times. The chain recombines TRBV6-5 with TRBJ2-1; 10 bases line up with TRBD2. The germline V gene encodes CDR1 MNHEY and CDR2 SVGAGI. The CDR3 is 15 residues long. V was clipped by 4 bases and J by 2 bases; unmatched bases: 2. The DNA for the CDR3 is TGTGCCAGCAGTTCTAGCGGGGGACCCTACAATGAGCAGTTCTTC. Translation gives CASSSSGGPYNEQFF.

This clonotype was seen a few times. This chain joins TRBV20-1 and TRBJ2-3; 7 bases are a match to TRBD1. This CDR3 contains 14 residues. Germline V gene data show CDR1 as DFQATT and CDR2 as SNEGSKA (reference sequence). Trimming took 5 bases from V and 3 from J; bases not matched to a gene: 8. This CDR3 is CSAQVDRLTDTQYF. The CDR3 region has the DNA TGCAGTGCTCAAGTGGACAGGCTTACAGATACGCAGTATTTT.

The table lists this clonotype with a few counts. J is TRBJ1-2 and V is TRBV2; no clear D gene. Deletions cut 6 bases from V and 3 bases from J, with 17 bases between. Germline V gene sequence: CDR1 SNHLY, CDR2 FYNNEI. The CDR3 sequence is 15 residues long. The CDR3 nucleotides are TGTGCCAGCAGGACCTACCGGGCAAGGGACTATGGCTACACCTTC. Protein product: CASRTYRARDYGYTF.

Many counts were recorded for this clonotype. V gene TRBV4-3 combines with J gene TRBJ2-2; 7 bases agree with TRBD2. J gave up 8 bases and V 4 bases, and 10 bases lay outside the gene matches. Per germline, CDR1 LGHNA and CDR2 YSLEER. The CDR3 length is 15 residues. This chain's CDR3 is CASSLGGGQTGELFF. Here the CDR3 DNA reads TGCGCCAGCAGCCTTGGGGGGGGTCAAACGGGGGAGCTGTTTTTT.

In its sample, this clonotype was seen many times. The rearrangement joins TRBV9 to TRBJ2-7; 11 bases map to TRBD2. The germline CDR1 and CDR2 sequences are SGDLS and YYNGEE. J gave up 4 bases and V 2 bases, and 2 bases lay outside the gene matches. CDR3 size: 14 residues. CDR3 sequence: CASSVTSGGYEQYF. CDR3 bases: TGTGCCAGCAGCGTCACTAGCGGGGGATACGAGCAGTACTTC.

In its sample, this clonotype was seen once. The CDR3 here is CASSLRLAGIGGDTQYF. CDR3 DNA sequence: TGTGCCAGCAGTTTAAGACTAGCGGGAATCGGGGGAGATACGCAGTATTTT. V is TRBV12-3 or TRBV12-4 and J is TRBJ2-3; 11 nucleotides align to TRBD2. The trim removed 2 bases at V and 5 bases at J, leaving 9 bases unmatched. The CDR3 runs to 17 residues.

This clonotype has at least ten counts. The genes are TRBV3-1 and TRBJ2-7; either TRBD1 or TRBD2 may supply D (5 bases each). The length of the CDR3 is 13 residues. V gave up 1 base and J gave up 6 bases, with 10 bases separating them. Germline V gene data show CDR1 as LGHDT and CDR2 as YNNKEL (reference sequence). CDR3 DNA: TGTGCCAGCAGCCAAGGGGGGACGGGCGAGCAGTACTTC. This encodes CASSQGGTGEQYF.

This chain joins TRBV6-2 or TRBV6-3 and TRBJ1-5; 7 nucleotides line up with TRBD1. The length of the CDR3 is 16 residues. CDR1 is MNHEY and CDR2 is SVGEGT in the germline V gene. J was trimmed by 4 bases and V by 5 bases; bases with no gene match: 11. This CDR3 reads CASSRITGAGNQPQHF. The CDR3 DNA is TGTGCCAGCAGTCGGATCACAGGGGCTGGGAATCAGCCCCAGCATTTT.

This clonotype was found many times. Because the CDR3 is missing its conserved closing phenylalanine or tryptophan, this is likely a read error. The limits of the CDR3 on the DNA are not certain, so only TCRdb's listed CDR3 is given. The CDR3 is CASSHPGTAS. The V call is TRBV3-1, the J call TRBJ2-7; the D call TRBD1 from the table was never checked on the DNA. With termini counted, the CDR3 has 10 amino acids. Germline CDR1 is LGHDT and CDR2 is YNNKEL (reference sequence).

There are a few counts of this clonotype. The genes are TRBV5-1 and TRBJ2-3; 10 nucleotides agree with TRBD1. Trimming took 4 bases from V and 6 from J; bases not matched to a gene: 5. Germline V CDR1 and CDR2: SGHRS, YFSETQ. The CDR3 contains 14 residues. CDR3 region: CASSRDRGSDTQYF. CDR3 nucleotides: TGCGCCAGCAGCCGGGACAGGGGTTCCGATACGCAGTATTTT. The full variable domain, its missing parts supplied by reference TRBV5-1 and TRBJ2-3, is KAGVTQTPRYLIKTRGQQVTLSCSPISGHRSVSWYQQTPGQGLQFLFEYFSETQRNKGNFPGRFSGRQFSNSRSEMNVSTLELGDSALYLCASSRDRGSDTQYFGPGTRLTVL.

This clonotype showed up just a few times. The DNA of the CDR3 is TGTGCCAGCAGCCCCACCCTGCGGGGATCTAACTATGGCTACACCTTC. It codes for CASSPTLRGSNYGYTF. The genes are TRBV14 and TRBJ1-2; D remains ambiguous. Trimming left V 4 bases short and J 0 bases short, with 15 bases between. CDR3 length: 16 residues. The germline gives CDR1 SGHDN, CDR2 FVKESK.

This clonotype was counted a few times. V is TRBV5-5 and J is TRBJ2-3; D gene uncertain. The germline V and J ends were trimmed by 4 bases and 0 bases, with 6 bases remaining between them. The CDR3 covers 13 residues. Germline V gene sequence: CDR1 SGHKS, CDR2 YYEKEE (reference sequence). In DNA, the CDR3 is TGTGCCAGCAGCATTTTTAGCACAGATACGCAGTATTTT. It translates to CASSIFSTDTQYF. The variable domain in full, with the rest retrieved from reference TRBV5-5 and TRBJ2-3, is DAGVTQSPTHLIKTRGQQVTLRCSPISGHKSVSWYQQVLGQGPQFIFQYYEKEERGRGNFPDRFSARQFPNYSSELNVNALLLGDSALYLCASSIFSTDTQYFGPGTRLTVL.

This clonotype showed up many times. This rearrangement joins TRBV20-1 to TRBJ1-1; tentative D call: TRBD1 (5 bases). This CDR3 is built from 11 residues. V dropped 6 bases and J dropped 8 bases, with 13 bases sitting between them. Germline CDR1 DFQATT, CDR2 SNEGSKA (reference sequence). The CDR3 region is CSAIYWGEAFF. The CDR3 DNA reads as TGCAGTGCCATCTACTGGGGGGAAGCTTTCTTT.

This clonotype was found a few times. J is TRBJ1-3 and V is TRBV20-1; D unresolved. Germline CDR1 DFQATT, CDR2 SNEGSKA (reference sequence). The V end lost 4 bases, the J end lost 0 bases, and 10 bases lay between the germline ends. The CDR3 sequence is 14 residues long. The CDR3 here is CSATELRSGNTIYF. As DNA, the CDR3 is TGCAGTGCTACAGAATTACGCTCTGGAAACACCATATATTTT.

This clonotype was found many times. This rearrangement joins TRBV4-1 to TRBJ2-3; a possible D gene is TRBD2 (6 bases). This CDR3 contains 15 residues. Germline V gene sequence: CDR1 MGHRA, CDR2 YSYEKL. Trimming pared 0 bases from V and 2 bases from J, leaving 9 bases between. CDR3 protein: CASSQDGSFTDTQYF. The DNA for the CDR3 is TGCGCCAGCAGCCAAGACGGGAGTTTCACAGATACGCAGTATTTT.

The chain uses TRBV30 and TRBJ2-5; D unclear. The CDR3 runs 11 residues. V lost 0 bases to trimming and J lost 3 bases, with 2 bases between them. Looked up from germline, CDR1 is GTSNPN and CDR2 is SVGIG (reference sequence). CDR3 bases: TGTGCCTGGAGTGTTGAAGAGACCCAGTACTTC. Its protein is CAWSVEETQYF.